This T cell receptor (beta chain) is from a study of blood T cell repertoires in COVID-19. The wider study: Samples came from the United States, Italy and Spain, spanning acute and convalescent COVID-19. T cells, B-cell-depleted T cells, or PBMCs provided the cDNA or gDNA that served as material.

The CDR3 is 13 amino acids. Germline V gene sequence: CDR1 MDHEN, CDR2 SYDVKM. Deletions cut 3 bases from V and 7 bases from J, with 12 bases between. Methods used by the authors: From reference gene primer amplification, estimates of nucleated cell counts were derived. The method was immunoSEQ multiplex PCR; TCRdb's version includes in-frame clones alone and lacks a portion of them. That table is the source of V, J and clone size, and D and trimming were worked out from the DNA. The repertoire holds over 85,000 clones, with roughly 86% as singletons. The clonotype was recovered from a man in his forties with active or convalescent COVID-19. This chain connects TRBV28 to TRBJ1-2; D may be TRBD1 (5 bases). Sequenced sample: peripheral blood. CDR3 loop: CASSFGTGVGYTF. The DNA for the CDR3 is TGTGCCAGCAGTTTCGGTACAGGCGTTGGCTACACCTTC.